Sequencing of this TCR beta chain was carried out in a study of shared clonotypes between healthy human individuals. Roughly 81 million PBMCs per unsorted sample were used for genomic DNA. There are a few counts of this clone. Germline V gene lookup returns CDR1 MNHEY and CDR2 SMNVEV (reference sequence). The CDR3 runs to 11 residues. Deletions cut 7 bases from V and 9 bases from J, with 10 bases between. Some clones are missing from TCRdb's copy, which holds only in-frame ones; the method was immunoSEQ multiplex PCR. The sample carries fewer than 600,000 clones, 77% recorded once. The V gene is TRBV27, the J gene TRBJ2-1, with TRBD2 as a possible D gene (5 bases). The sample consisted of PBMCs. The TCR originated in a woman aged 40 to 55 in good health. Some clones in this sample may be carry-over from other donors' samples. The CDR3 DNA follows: TGTGCCAGCACCCGGGGAGTTGAGCAGTTCTTC. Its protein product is CASTRGVEQFF.